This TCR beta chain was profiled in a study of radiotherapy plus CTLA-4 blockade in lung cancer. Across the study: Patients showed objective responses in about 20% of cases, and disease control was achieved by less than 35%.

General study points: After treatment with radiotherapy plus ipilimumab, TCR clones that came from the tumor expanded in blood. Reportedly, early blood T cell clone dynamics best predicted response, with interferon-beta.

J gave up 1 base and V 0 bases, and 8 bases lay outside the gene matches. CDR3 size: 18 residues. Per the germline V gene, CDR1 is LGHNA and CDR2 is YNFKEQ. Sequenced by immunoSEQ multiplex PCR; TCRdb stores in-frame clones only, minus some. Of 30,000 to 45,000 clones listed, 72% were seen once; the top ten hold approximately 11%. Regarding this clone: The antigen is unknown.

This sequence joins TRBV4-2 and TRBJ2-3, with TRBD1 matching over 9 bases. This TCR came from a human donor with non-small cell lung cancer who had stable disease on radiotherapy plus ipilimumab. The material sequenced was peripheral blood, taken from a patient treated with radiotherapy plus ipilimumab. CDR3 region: CASSQDTPWTGGTDTQYF. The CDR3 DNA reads TGTGCCAGCAGCCAAGATACCCCTTGGACAGGGGGCACAGATACGCAGTATTTT.